The 23 T cell receptor beta chains listed next were all sequenced from one sample in a study of Ad26.COV2.S vaccination and SARS-CoV-2 variants. Libraries were prepared by immunoSEQ multiplex PCR; TCRdb keeps only in-frame clonotypes and omits some of them. There are 300,000 to 450,000 clones in the sample; 70% to 90% occur only once, and about 3.3% lies in the top ten. This sample's treatment: about 20 received Ad26.COV2.S at low or high dose, single or two shots; about 5 received placebo; per-sample allocation not given. Samples came from day 63 after the first vaccine or placebo injection. Sample: peripheral blood, taken in a trial of Ad26.COV2.S vaccine versus placebo. The receptors were gathered from a person aged 18-65 years who received the Ad26.COV2.S COVID-19 vaccine or a placebo.

This clone was seen once. The CDR3 loop reads CASSERTILEKLFF. In DNA, the CDR3 is TGTGCCAGCAGTGAGAGAACGATCCTAGAAAAACTGTTTTTT. V gene TRBV2 combines with J gene TRBJ1-4; D remains ambiguous. The length of the CDR3 is 14 residues. The germline gives CDR1 SNHLY, CDR2 FYNNEI. V lost 3 bases to trimming and J lost 8 bases, with 13 bases between them. Supplemented by reference TRBV2 and TRBJ1-4, the full variable domain reads EPEVTQTPSHQVTQMGQEVILRCVPISNHLYFYWYRQILGQKVEFLVSFYNNEISEKSEIFDDQFSVERPDGSNFTLKIRSTKLEDSAMYFCASSERTILEKLFFGSGTQLSVL.

The chain uses TRBV4-3 and TRBJ2-2, with D hard to call. Trimming removed 4 bases from V and 0 bases from J, with 6 bases in between. The CDR3 has 14 residues. From germline, CDR1 is LGHNA and CDR2 YSLEER. The CDR3 loop is CASSPYSNTGELFF. CDR3 nucleotides: TGCGCCAGCAGCCCCTACTCGAACACCGGGGAGCTGTTTTTT.

The V and J genes are TRBV4-3 and TRBJ2-5; 12 positions match TRBD2. CDR1 is LGHNA and CDR2 is YSLEER in the germline V gene. The V gene end was trimmed by 1 base and the J gene end by 5 bases; junction bases not matched to a gene: 5. The CDR3 loop spans 16 amino acids. CDR3: CASSQGLAGVGETQYF. DNA of the CDR3: TGCGCCAGCAGCCAAGGACTAGCGGGAGTCGGCGAGACCCAGTACTTC.

The chain uses TRBV7-2 and TRBJ1-2; the match to TRBD1 covers 7 bases. The CDR3 extends over 15 amino acids. Germline values: CDR1 SGHTA, CDR2 FQGNSA. The trim removed 5 bases at V and 4 bases at J, leaving 10 bases unmatched. This CDR3 reads CASSPQGGAGYGYTF. Here the CDR3 DNA reads TGTGCCAGCAGCCCCCAGGGGGGGGCGGGCTATGGCTACACCTTC.

The chain is built from TRBV14 and TRBJ2-1, with TRBD2 identical over 12 bases. The V segment lost 6 bases and the J segment 8 bases; nucleotides outside the gene matches: 8. CDR3 length: 15 amino acids. In germline, CDR1 is SGHDN, CDR2 FVKESK. The CDR3 loop is CASSQTSGSLDEQFF. DNA for the CDR3: TGTGCCAGCAGTCAGACTAGCGGGAGCTTGGATGAGCAGTTCTTC.

Concerning this clone itself: One end of the junction does not line up with germline, which may come from a read error. The chain links TRBV19 to TRBJ2-3; TRBD1 agrees at 9 bases. In germline, CDR1 is LNHDA, CDR2 SQIVND (reference sequence). The CDR3 is 13 residues long. The CDR3 region has the DNA TGCGCAACCCGGACAGGGGAGCAAGATACGCAGTATTTT. Its protein is CATRTGEQDTQYF.

The chain is built from TRBV4-3 and TRBJ2-5; D ambiguous. CDR1 and CDR2 (germline): LGHNA, YSLEER. The CDR3 is 13 amino acids. Trimming cost V 0 bases and J 5 bases, with 7 bases left between them. The CDR3, as DNA: TGCGCCAGCAGCCAAGAGTATACGGAGACCCAGTACTTC. The encoded protein is CASSQEYTETQYF.

This clone has a handful of counts. The V call is TRBV6-5, the J call TRBJ2-1; D gene unclear. In germline, CDR1 is MNHEY, CDR2 SVGAGI. With 9 bases removed from V and 5 bases from J, the gap between germline ends came to 14 bases. This CDR3 is 13 amino acids long. This CDR3 is CASTALRNNEQFF. In DNA, the CDR3 is TGTGCCAGTACCGCCCTGCGAAACAATGAGCAGTTCTTC.

The CDR3 coding sequence is TGTGCCAGCAGCCAAGTGAGGAGGGAGAGGTTCAGAGACAGGGGGAGGCAGAGGAACACTGAAGCTTTCTTT. Residues: CASSQVRRERFRDRGRQRNTEAFF. The chain is built from TRBV3-1 (or the pseudogene TRBV3-2) and TRBJ1-1, with 9 bases matching TRBD1. The CDR3 has 24 amino acids. Germline V lookup: CDR1 LGHDT, CDR2 YNNKEL (reference sequence). Losses at the gene ends were 1 base for V and 1 base for J; bases not matched to a gene: 28.

Written as DNA, the CDR3 is TGTGCCACCAGTGATTTGCCACAAGCGGGATACTACAATGAGCAGTTCTTC. Translated, it gives CATSDLPQAGYYNEQFF. The chain uses TRBV24-1 and TRBJ2-1, with 7 bases matching TRBD2. This CDR3 spans 17 amino acids. Germline values: CDR1 KGHDR, CDR2 SFDVKD. With V trimmed by 0 bases and J by 3 bases, 7 bases remained unmatched.

The genes are TRBV6-5 and TRBJ2-5; D might be TRBD1 or TRBD2, each matching 5 bases. CDR3 length: 14 residues. CDR1 and CDR2 from the germline V gene are MNHEY and SVGAGI. V was pared by 5 bases and J by 7 bases, with 17 bases between. The CDR3 nucleotides are TGTGCCAGCAGTCTGACCCGGGACGCTTGGACCCAGTACTTC. Its translation is CASSLTRDAWTQYF.

V is TRBV30 and J is TRBJ2-3, with D maybe TRBD2 (6 bases). CDR3 length equals 16 residues. Trimming cost V 1 base and J 0 bases, with 14 bases left between them. Germline CDR1 is GTSNPN and CDR2 is SVGIG (reference sequence). Written as DNA, the CDR3 is TGTGCCTGGAGTGCCTTCGGGACTGGGAGCACAGATACGCAGTATTTT. Translation: CAWSAFGTGSTDTQYF.

V usage is TRBV18 and J usage is TRBJ1-1; TRBD1 agrees at 7 bases. The CDR3 has 17 residues. The germline gives CDR1 KGHSH, CDR2 LQKENI. J lost 1 base, V lost 1 base, and 9 bases had no gene match. The DNA for the CDR3 is TGTGCCAGCTCACCACTACAGGGGTCAGGGAGGAACACTGAAGCTTTCTTT. Residues: CASSPLQGSGRNTEAFF.

The J gene is TRBJ1-3, the V gene TRBV27; 9 bases map to TRBD1. V lost 3 bases and J lost 2; bases outside the gene matches: 2. CDR1 MNHEY and CDR2 SMNVEV come from the germline V gene (reference sequence). The CDR3 is made up of 15 amino acids. The DNA of the CDR3 is TGTGCCAGCAGTTTTGGGACAGGGACTGGAAACACCATATATTTT. Protein sequence: CASSFGTGTGNTIYF.

The chain is built from TRBV5-1 and TRBJ2-7; either TRBD1 or TRBD2 may fit D (5 bases each). The CDR3 has 16 amino acids. Germline V gene sequence: CDR1 SGHRS, CDR2 YFSETQ. V gave up 4 bases and J gave up 0 bases, with 17 bases separating them. CDR3 bases: TGCGCCAGCAGCCTCTTAGAAGGGGAGAGCTCCTACGAGCAGTACTTC. Amino acids: CASSLLEGESSYEQYF. Using reference TRBV5-1 and TRBJ2-7 for the parts outside the CDR3, the full variable domain is KAGVTQTPRYLIKTRGQQVTLSCSPISGHRSVSWYQQTPGQGLQFLFEYFSETQRNKGNFPGRFSGRQFSNSRSEMNVSTLELGDSALYLCASSLLEGESSYEQYFGPGTRLTVT.

This clone was detected only once. This rearrangement joins TRBV4-2 to TRBJ2-5; 10 bases align to TRBD2. Germline values: CDR1 LGHNA, CDR2 YNFKEQ. This CDR3 has 14 amino acids. Unmatched junction bases numbered 5, after V lost 0 bases and J lost 10 bases. CDR3 in DNA: TGTGCCAGCAGCCAAGATCAGCGGGGGGGCGTCCAGTACTTC. Translated, it gives CASSQDQRGGVQYF.

The chain carries TRBV7-8 and TRBJ2-1, with D uncertain. Deletions cut 5 bases from V and 8 bases from J, with 7 bases between. CDR3 length equals 11 residues. The germline gives CDR1 SGHVS, CDR2 FQNEAQ. Here the CDR3 DNA reads TGTGCCAGCAGCCCCAAGGATGAGCAGTTCTTC. This gives the protein CASSPKDEQFF.

The sample holds a few counts of this clone. The chain couples TRBV2 to TRBJ2-3, with D unresolved. This CDR3 is built from 10 residues. CDR1 SNHLY and CDR2 FYNNEI come from the germline V gene. Trimming stripped 8 bases from V and 7 bases from J, with 7 bases between. CDR3 region: CASGGNTQYF. As DNA, the CDR3 is TGTGCCAGCGGTGGAAATACGCAGTATTTT.

V usage is TRBV20-1 and J usage is TRBJ1-2; D uncertain. Between the trimmed V and J ends, which lost 5 bases and 13 bases, there was a span of 11 bases. CDR1 is DFQATT, CDR2 SNEGSKA, per germline (reference sequence). This CDR3 is 9 amino acids long. CDR3 in amino acids: CSADDAFTF. The DNA of the CDR3 is TGCAGTGCTGATGATGCGTTCACCTTC.

This clone has only one observation. The chain combines TRBV27 with TRBJ1-5; TRBD1 agrees at 7 bases. Germline loops: CDR1 MNHEY, CDR2 SMNVEV (reference sequence). Trimming took 5 bases from V and 2 from J; bases not matched to a gene: 6. The CDR3 sequence is 15 residues long. The CDR3 region has the DNA TGTGCCAGCAGTATTACCGGGACAGGCAATCAGCCCCAGCATTTT. This encodes CASSITGTGNQPQHF.

This chain uses TRBV15 with TRBJ2-7; 9 nucleotides agree with TRBD1. The CDR3 length is 15 residues. J gave up 6 bases and V 0 bases, and 6 bases lay outside the gene matches. Per germline, CDR1 LNHNV and CDR2 YYDKDF (reference sequence). The chain's CDR3 is CATSRDPWTGVEQYF. The DNA of the CDR3 is TGTGCCACCAGCAGAGATCCCTGGACAGGGGTCGAGCAGTACTTC.

The chain uses TRBV7-2 and TRBJ2-1; D call uncertain. Trimming shortened V by 1 base and J by 6 bases, and 13 bases separated the two germline ends. This CDR3 has 15 amino acids. Germline V CDR1 and CDR2: SGHTA, FQGNSA. In nucleotides, the CDR3 is TGTGCCAGCAGCTTAGAATCTGGTAGCCTCAATGAGCAGTTCTTC. It is translated as CASSLESGSLNEQFF.

The chain carries TRBV19 and TRBJ2-5; D may be TRBD2 (6 bases). CDR3 size: 13 residues. The V gene's germline CDR1 is LNHDA and CDR2 SQIVND (reference sequence). V dropped 9 bases and J dropped 5 bases, with 16 bases sitting between them. CDR3 in DNA: TGTGCCAGCGGGTGGTGGGGGGAGGAGACCCAGTACTTC. It codes for CASGWWGEETQYF.